The present T cell receptor (beta chain) was sequenced within a study of blood T cell repertoires in COVID-19. Per the original methods: Nucleated cell number was recorded as an estimate derived from reference gene primer amplification. The protocol was immunoSEQ multiplex PCR, while the TCRdb copy is restricted to in-frame clones and leaves out a portion. The DNA gave D and trimming, while V, J and clone size come from that table. The table records roughly 100,000 clones, about 89% of them present only once. Germline V gene sequence: CDR1 MGHDK, CDR2 SYGVNS. The CDR3 loop spans 14 amino acids. Losses at the gene ends were 10 bases for V and 0 bases for J; bases not matched to a gene: 5.

The sample taken for sequencing was peripheral blood. The origin of this receptor is a human donor in a cohort sampled during active COVID-19. This rearrangement joins TRBV25-1 to TRBJ2-7; 11 bases map to TRBD2. CDR3 protein: CATNSGRASYEQYF. The CDR3 DNA follows: TGTGCCACCAATAGCGGGAGGGCCTCCTACGAGCAGTACTTC.